The present TCR beta chain was sequenced within a study of blood T cell repertoires in COVID-19. Participants came from around 25 US areas, aged roughly 18 to 95 years. Germline V gives CDR1 KGHSH, CDR2 LQKENI. V was clipped by 3 bases and J by 3 bases, with 20 bases between them. The CDR3 has 17 amino acids. The count of this clone is one. Repertoires were generated with immunoSEQ multiplex PCR, while TCRdb's copy carries only in-frame clones and drops some. The sample shows about 190,000 clones, 70% to 85% of them seen only once. This TCR derives from a woman in her twenties or thirties who had recovered from COVID-19. The rearrangement links TRBV18 to TRBJ1-1; possibly TRBD1 for D (6 bases). Sequencing was done on a sample of PBMCs or T cells enriched from blood (not recorded which). CDR3 in amino acids: CASSPRGSAGVDTEAFF. The CDR3 nucleotides read TGTGCCAGCTCACCTAGGGGGAGCGCTGGGGTAGACACTGAAGCTTTCTTT.